Following are 14 T cell receptor beta chains from one sample sequenced in a study of T cells expressing NK-cell markers. TCRdb derives one entry per CDR3 protein from the 5' RACE reads, leaving out DNA. In total, the table holds 150,000 to 200,000 distinct CDR3 sequences. The sample comprised blood T cells: a sorted CD56 or NKG2C T cell subset, CD4+ or CD8+ T cells, or bulk PBMC T cells (not recorded which). These receptors were taken from a woman aged 18-70 years in good health.

The CDR3: CSVSHSGRGTDTQYF. The chain couples TRBV29-1 to TRBJ2-3; no DNA is available, so the TRBD1 call from TCRdb remains unchecked. Germline V gene data show CDR1 as SQVTM and CDR2 as ANQGSEA. The CDR3 spans 15 residues.

The chain joins TRBV18 to TRBJ2-3; as DNA is missing, the TRBD1 call by TCRdb cannot be tested. Germline CDR1 is KGHSH and CDR2 is LQKENI. This CDR3 comprises 15 residues. The CDR3 reads CASSPRQGSTDTQYF.

The chain uses TRBV24-1 and TRBJ2-1; TCRdb's D call, TRBD1, is unchecked because there is no DNA. Germline CDR1 and CDR2: KGHDR and SFDVKD. There are 15 residues in the CDR3. Here the CDR3 reads CATSDSRQGVGGQFF.

This chain uses TRBV12-3 or TRBV12-4 with TRBJ1-6; TCRdb returns TRBD1, unconfirmable since there is no DNA. This CDR3 comprises 15 residues. CDR3 region: CASRPGTGANSPLHF.

V usage is TRBV7-6 and J usage is TRBJ2-1; TCRdb proposes TRBD2, but this gene call is untestable without DNA. Germline V gene data show CDR1 as SGHVS and CDR2 as FNYEAQ. The CDR3 spans 21 residues. CDR3 sequence: CASSLVQVLGLAGGSYNEQFF.

This sequence joins TRBV2 and TRBJ2-4; the TRBD1 assignment by TCRdb is unverifiable without DNA. This CDR3 is built from 13 residues. Germline loops: CDR1 SNHLY, CDR2 FYNNEI. CDR3 region: CASISDRGDIQYF.

The chain combines TRBV5-1 with TRBJ1-4; the D call from TCRdb, TRBD1, cannot be confirmed without DNA. The germline V gene has CDR1 SGHRS and CDR2 YFSETQ. The CDR3 totals 14 residues. The CDR3: CASSRGAFDEKLFF.

The chain has TRBV10-3 and TRBJ2-1; TCRdb's D call of TRBD2 is untestable without DNA. The CDR3 is 18 residues long. CDR1 ENHRY and CDR2 SYGVKD come from the germline V gene. CDR3 loop: CAISESRGGLISYNEQFF.

The chain uses TRBV7-8 and TRBJ2-5; there is no DNA to check the TCRdb D call of TRBD1. The CDR3 contains 15 residues. CDR1 is SGHVS, CDR2 FQNEAQ, per germline. CDR3 in amino acids: CASSPFTGREETQYF.

V gene TRBV4-1 combines with J gene TRBJ2-1; absent DNA, TCRdb's TRBD1 call cannot be checked. This CDR3 region has 14 residues. Germline V gene lookup returns CDR1 MGHRA and CDR2 YSYEKL. The CDR3: CASSRGANYNEQFF.

This chain joins TRBV6-1 and TRBJ2-1; TCRdb's D gene call, TRBD2, goes unchecked for lack of DNA. Germline CDR1 is MNHNS and CDR2 is SASEGT. The CDR3 contains 17 residues. CDR3 sequence: CASSGPRAEFSYNEQFF.

The chain joins TRBV6-1 to TRBJ2-5. Germline-derived CDR1 and CDR2 are MNHNS and SASEGT. This CDR3 spans 14 amino acids. The CDR3 loop reads CASRGWGYGETQYF.

The chain links TRBV5-1 to TRBJ2-3; the D call from TCRdb, TRBD1, cannot be confirmed without DNA. Germline V gene lookup returns CDR1 SGHRS and CDR2 YFSETQ. CDR3 length equals 16 residues. The CDR3 sequence is CASSLAKTGVADTQYF.

The chain links TRBV5-1 to TRBJ2-2; TCRdb names TRBD1, which stays unverified in the absence of DNA. Germline V gene sequence: CDR1 SGHRS, CDR2 YFSETQ. The CDR3 is made up of 16 amino acids. The CDR3 region is CASSSGQPRLTGELFF.